The rows below give T cell receptor beta chains drawn from one sample of a study of human T cells and chemical hapten exposure. TCRdb processed the RACE reads anew with MiXCR; each CDR3 protein has one entry. The data show under 300,000 distinct CDR3 sequences, roughly 8% seen once. The sample here was whole blood, taken in connection with sensitization to the hapten diphenylcyclopropenone (DPC). The receptors stem from a man aged 18 to 30 with alopecia areata. Some clones in this sample may be carry-over from other donors' samples. Both conserved end residues are part of each CDR3. D genes are given only for firm matches. Some rows mark clone size as missing; the rest say once, few, many or name a class of expanded clone.

clone size: -
V gene: TRBV7-8
D gene: TRBD1
J gene: TRBJ2-1
CDR3 protein: CVSSKGTGNLGEQFF
CDR3 DNA: TGTGTCAGCAGCAAGGGGACAGGAAATCTTGGTGAGCAGTTCTTC

clone size: few
V gene: TRBV20-1
D gene: TRBD1
J gene: TRBJ2-4
CDR3 protein: CSAVPLQGARDKNIQYF
CDR3 DNA: TGCAGTGCTGTCCCCCTCCAGGGGGCGCGGGACAAAAACATTCAGTACTTC

clone size: few
V gene: TRBV7-2
D gene: -
J gene: TRBJ2-7
CDR3 protein: CASSAAQGYEQYF
CDR3 DNA: TGTGCCAGCAGCGCCGCACAGGGCTACGAGCAGTACTTC

clone size: few
V gene: TRBV7-4
D gene: -
J gene: TRBJ2-7
CDR3 protein: CASSFGRGHPYEQYF
CDR3 DNA: TGTGCCAGCAGCTTCGGCAGGGGACACCCCTACGAGCAGTACTTC

clone size: few
V gene: TRBV7-2
D gene: -
J gene: TRBJ1-5
CDR3 protein: CASSLAAGQPQHF
CDR3 DNA: TGTGCCAGCAGCTTAGCGGCGGGTCAGCCCCAGCATTTT

clone size: many
V gene: TRBV6-2/TRBV6-3
D gene: TRBD1
J gene: TRBJ2-2
CDR3 protein: CASSLTGGPTGELFF
CDR3 DNA: TGTGCCAGCAGCCTTACAGGGGGCCCGACCGGGGAGCTGTTTTTT

clone size: few
V gene: TRBV5-5
D gene: -
J gene: TRBJ1-1
CDR3 protein: CASRPQGAEAFF
CDR3 DNA: TGTGCCAGCAGACCGCAGGGCGCTGAAGCTTTCTTT

clone size: few
V gene: TRBV7-2
D gene: -
J gene: TRBJ2-5
CDR3 protein: CASSGPEGIAKTQYF
CDR3 DNA: TGTGCCAGCAGCGGGCCTGAGGGAATAGCGAAGACCCAGTACTTC

clone size: many
V gene: TRBV7-9
D gene: -
J gene: TRBJ1-2
CDR3 protein: CASSLEGQGYTF
CDR3 DNA: TGTGCCAGCAGCTTAGAGGGGCAGGGCTACACCTTC

clone size: many
V gene: TRBV3-1
D gene: -
J gene: TRBJ1-2
CDR3 protein: CASRDDYGYTF
CDR3 DNA: TGTGCCAGCCGGGACGACTATGGCTACACCTTC